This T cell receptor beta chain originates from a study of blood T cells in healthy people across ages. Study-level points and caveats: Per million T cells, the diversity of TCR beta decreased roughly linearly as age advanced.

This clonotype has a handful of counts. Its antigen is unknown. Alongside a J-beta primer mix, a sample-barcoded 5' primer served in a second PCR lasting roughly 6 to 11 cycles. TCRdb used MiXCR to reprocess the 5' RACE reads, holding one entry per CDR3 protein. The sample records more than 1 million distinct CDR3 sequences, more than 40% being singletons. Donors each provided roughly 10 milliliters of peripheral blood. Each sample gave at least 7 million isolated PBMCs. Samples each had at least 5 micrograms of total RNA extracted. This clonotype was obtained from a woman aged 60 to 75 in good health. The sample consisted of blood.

DNA of the CDR3: TGTGCCAGCAGCCAAGGGGCCTCACGTGGCTACACCTTC. This codes for CASSQGASRGYTF. The chain carries TRBV28 and TRBJ1-2; weak D call: TRBD1 (5 bases). In germline, CDR1 is MDHEN, CDR2 SYDVKM. The CDR3 sequence is 13 residues long. The V end was cut by 6 bases, the J end by 7 bases, with 15 bases between.